A single sample gave rise to the 16 T cell receptor beta chains below, sequenced in a study of vaccination effects on CD4 cells after COVID-19. Upon completion of about 10 days in culture, CD4+ T cells were isolated. No cognate antigen is known for these TCRs. Sequencing was performed with immunoSEQ multiplex PCR; in TCRdb, only in-frame clones are kept and a portion is missing. The sample yields roughly 56,000 clones, approximately 80% seen once. This material consisted of CD4+ T cells from PBMCs cultured without peptide, taken before COVID-19 vaccination. These receptors were taken from a human donor who received a COVID-19 vaccine.

This chain uses TRBV6-6 with TRBJ1-1; 7 bases fit TRBD1. The ends lost 6 bases at V and 1 base at J; junction bases unmatched: 2. The CDR3 has 13 amino acids. The V gene's germline CDR1 is MNHNY and CDR2 SVGAGI (reference sequence). The CDR3 region has the DNA TGTGCCAGCAGGACAGGGCCGAACACTGAAGCTTTCTTT. Translated, it gives CASRTGPNTEAFF.

The chain couples TRBV3-1 (or the pseudogene TRBV3-2) to TRBJ1-1, with D perhaps TRBD1 (6 bases). Trimming took off 11 bases at V and 0 bases at J, with 19 bases between the two ends. The length of the CDR3 is 15 residues. CDR1 is LGHDT, CDR2 YNNKEL, per germline (reference sequence). The CDR3 sequence is CASQPYRTVNTEAFF. The CDR3 DNA sequence: TGTGCCTCCCAGCCATATAGGACAGTGAACACTGAAGCTTTCTTT.

The chain has TRBV4-1 and TRBJ2-1; possibly TRBD2 for D (5 bases). CDR3 length: 15 residues. Between the trimmed V and J ends, which lost 7 bases and 0 bases, there was a span of 13 bases. CDR1 is MGHRA and CDR2 is YSYEKL in the germline V gene. This CDR3 is CASTNGLSSYNEQFF. CDR3 nucleotide sequence: TGCGCCAGCACCAACGGACTCTCCTCCTACAATGAGCAGTTCTTC.

The chain has TRBV7-9 and TRBJ2-3, with D maybe TRBD2 (6 bases). Between the trimmed V and J ends, which lost 4 bases and 1 base, there was a span of 12 bases. Germline V lookup: CDR1 SEHNR, CDR2 FQNEAQ (reference sequence). The CDR3 spans 15 residues. CDR3 coding DNA: TGTGCCAGCAGCTCATCGAGGGAGGGCACAGATACGCAGTATTTT. Residues: CASSSSREGTDTQYF.

This rearrangement joins TRBV25-1 to TRBJ2-5; weak D call: TRBD2 (6 bases). Deletions cut 7 bases from V and 5 bases from J, with 14 bases between. This CDR3 has 13 residues. Germline V lookup: CDR1 MGHDK, CDR2 SYGVNS. The CDR3 here is CASTGRRGETQYF. The CDR3 bases are TGTGCCAGCACGGGACGCCGGGGGGAGACCCAGTACTTC.

This clone was seen more than once but under ten times. The J gene is TRBJ1-2, the V gene TRBV2; the match to TRBD1 covers 7 bases. The CDR3 is 12 amino acids. With V trimmed by 6 bases and J by 7 bases, 5 bases remained unmatched. Germline V lookup: CDR1 SNHLY, CDR2 FYNNEI. The CDR3: CASSSTGAGYTF. The CDR3 DNA reads TGTGCCAGCAGCAGCACAGGGGCTGGCTACACCTTC.

The chain links TRBV12-3 or TRBV12-4 to TRBJ1-5; D remains ambiguous. The V gene lost 3 bases and the J gene lost 4 bases, with 4 bases spanning the gap. The CDR3 covers 12 residues. The CDR3 coding sequence is TGTGCCAGCAGTTTCGGGAATCAGCCCCAGCATTTT. Translation gives CASSFGNQPQHF.

This chain links TRBV18 with TRBJ2-7, with TRBD1 identical over 12 bases. This CDR3 comprises 15 residues. V gave up 3 bases and J gave up 4 bases; unmatched junction bases: 4. In germline, CDR1 is KGHSH, CDR2 LQKENI. Here the CDR3 reads CASSPGQGARYEQYV. CDR3 nucleotides: TGTGCCAGCTCACCGGGACAGGGGGCTAGGTACGAGCAGTACGTC.

The J gene is TRBJ1-6, the V gene TRBV7-2, with D possibly TRBD1 on 5 matching bases. Germline-derived CDR1 and CDR2 are SGHTA and FQGNSA. Trimming shortened V by 1 base and J by 11 bases, and 18 bases separated the two germline ends. CDR3 length equals 16 residues. In DNA, the CDR3 is TGTGCCAGCAGCTTAGAGGGTGGGGCCGGCGGGGCACCCCTCCACTTT. Encoded protein: CASSLEGGAGGAPLHF. Using reference TRBV7-2 and TRBJ1-6 for the parts outside the CDR3, the full variable domain is GAGVSQSPSNKVTEKGKDVELRCDPISGHTALYWYRQSLGQGLEFLIYFQGNSAPDKSGLPSDRFSAERTGGSVSTLTIQRTQQEDSAVYLCASSLEGGAGGAPLHFGNGTRLTVT.

This chain joins TRBV18 and TRBJ2-1, with TRBD1 as a possible D gene (7 bases). The germline V and J ends were trimmed by 2 bases and 6 bases, with 14 bases remaining between them. The CDR3 is made up of 15 amino acids. Germline assignment: CDR1 KGHSH and CDR2 LQKENI. CDR3 sequence reads: CASSPSRDSTNEQFF. The CDR3 region has the DNA TGTGCCAGCTCACCATCGCGGGACAGTACCAATGAGCAGTTCTTC.

This chain links TRBV30 with TRBJ1-4; unclear D gene. The V gene's germline CDR1 is GTSNPN and CDR2 SVGIG (reference sequence). V lost 0 bases and J lost 11, with 13 bases in between. The CDR3 has 13 residues. CDR3 residues: CAWSVSREGKLFF. The DNA for the CDR3 is TGTGCCTGGAGTGTATCCCGGGAAGGGAAACTGTTTTTT.

This chain connects TRBV23-1 to TRBJ2-5; 11 bases fit TRBD2. TRBV23-1 is sorted into the ORF group, with uncertain function. V gave up 6 bases and J gave up 1 base; unmatched junction bases: 19. This CDR3 has 20 residues. CDR3 loop: CASSPLYLLAGGSGQETQYF. CDR3 DNA: TGCGCCAGCAGCCCTCTCTATCTCTTAGCGGGGGGGTCTGGCCAAGAGACCCAGTACTTC.

The chain is built from TRBV7-9 and TRBJ1-1; TRBD1 matches 11 bases. The germline CDR1 and CDR2 sequences are SEHNR and FQNEAQ (reference sequence). V lost 5 bases to trimming and J lost 4 bases; unmatched junction nucleotides: 9. The CDR3 is made up of 16 amino acids. The CDR3 nucleotides read TGTGCCAGCAGCCCGGGGACAGGGGGTTCTTCCACTGAAGCTTTCTTT. Translation: CASSPGTGGSSTEAFF.

The chain uses TRBV19 and TRBJ1-1; 11 bases map to TRBD1. CDR1 and CDR2 (germline): LNHDA, SQIVND (reference sequence). The J segment lost 1 base and the V segment lost 6 bases, leaving 4 bases of the junction unmatched. CDR3 length: 15 residues. The CDR3 region is CASSRTGGPNTEAFF. The CDR3 DNA sequence: TGTGCCAGTAGCCGGACAGGGGGCCCGAACACTGAAGCTTTCTTT.

The chain recombines TRBV23-1 with TRBJ2-7; D unresolved. TRBV23-1 is designated an ORF whose function remains uncertain. Trimming took off 5 bases at V and 0 bases at J, with 5 bases between the two ends. The CDR3 consists of 12 residues. CDR3 sequence (DNA): TGCGCCAGCAGTAAAGTCTCCTACGAGCAGTACGTC. Amino acid sequence: CASSKVSYEQYV.

A few counts support this clone. The chain is built from TRBV30 and TRBJ1-6; TRBD1 is a possible D gene (5 bases). From germline, CDR1 is GTSNPN and CDR2 SVGIG (reference sequence). This CDR3 region has 13 residues. Deletions cut 4 bases from V and 13 bases from J, with 17 bases between. CDR3 amino acids: CAWKGPLRHPLHF. As DNA, the CDR3 is TGTGCCTGGAAGGGGCCGTTGAGACATCCCCTCCACTTT.